What follows are 15 T cell receptor beta chains derived from one specimen sequenced in a study of shared clonotypes between healthy human individuals. TCRdb's copy holds only in-frame clones and misses some; the assay was immunoSEQ multiplex PCR. The sample lists approximately 1.1 million clones; around 82% were seen once. Material: memory CD4+ T cells from PBMCs. Subset indicated: CD45RA-negative fraction. These receptors were taken from a man younger than 35 in good health. Some clones in this sample may be carry-over from other donors' samples.

The gene calls are TRBV20-1 and TRBJ2-1; perhaps TRBD1 as D (5 bases). Looked up from germline, CDR1 is DFQATT and CDR2 is SNEGSKA (reference sequence). V dropped 5 bases and J dropped 4 bases, with 6 bases sitting between them. CDR3 size: 11 residues. The CDR3 sequence: CSAGAYNEQFF. In DNA form, the CDR3 reads TGCAGTGCTGGGGCTTACAATGAGCAGTTCTTC.

This clone was recorded many times. The V call is TRBV2, the J call TRBJ1-5; TRBD1 is a possible D gene (6 bases). Germline CDR1 reads SNHLY; CDR2 reads FYNNEI. The CDR3 spans 16 residues. Trimming left V 6 bases short and J 3 bases short, with 18 bases between. The CDR3 DNA reads as TGTGCCAGCAGGGGGGGGACATATCCTTTCAATCAGCCCCAGCATTTT. It yields the protein CASRGGTYPFNQPQHF.

The chain uses TRBV15 and TRBJ2-5; 8 bases line up with TRBD2. This CDR3 has 16 amino acids. The ends lost 3 bases at V and 1 base at J; junction bases unmatched: 7. Germline V gene sequence: CDR1 LNHNV, CDR2 YYDKDF (reference sequence). The CDR3 is CATSSPLAGPQETQYF. The CDR3 nucleotides are TGTGCCACCAGCAGTCCCCTAGCGGGCCCCCAAGAGACCCAGTACTTC.

This clone was picked up one time. This chain connects TRBV11-1 to TRBJ2-7; unclear D gene. V lost 1 base, J lost 0 bases, and 7 bases lay in between. There are 14 residues in the CDR3. Looked up from germline, CDR1 is SGHAT and CDR2 is FQDESV (reference sequence). CDR3 residues: CASSLGIASYEQYF. The CDR3 bases are TGTGCCAGCAGCTTAGGGATAGCCTCCTACGAGCAGTACTTC. Complete variable domain (other parts from reference TRBV11-1 and TRBJ2-7): EAEVAQSPRYKITEKSQAVAFWCDPISGHATLYWYRQILGQGPELLVQFQDESVVDDSQLPKDRFSAERLKGVDSTLKIQPAELGDSAMYLCASSLGIASYEQYFGPGTRLTVT.

The chain carries TRBV9 and TRBJ1-2; D is uncertain. The V end lost 4 bases, the J end lost 4 bases, and 14 bases lay between the germline ends. Germline CDR1 SGDLS, CDR2 YYNGEE. The CDR3 has 14 amino acids. Here the CDR3 reads CASSPRGNSYGYTF. The CDR3 DNA is TGTGCCAGCAGCCCCCGTGGGAATAGCTATGGCTACACCTTC.

This clone was recorded a few times. The V gene is TRBV29-1, the J gene TRBJ1-5; no firm D call. The CDR3 runs to 12 residues. V gave up 6 bases and J gave up 2 bases, with 8 bases separating them. Germline CDR1 SQVTM, CDR2 ANQGSEA. This chain's CDR3 is CSVREGNQPQHF. CDR3 DNA: TGCAGCGTGAGGGAAGGCAATCAGCCCCAGCATTTT. The full variable domain, its missing parts supplied by reference TRBV29-1 and TRBJ1-5, is SAVISQKPSRDICQRGTSLTIQCQVDSQVTMMFWYRQQPGQSLTLIATANQGSEATYESGFVIDKFPISRPNLTFSTLTVSNMSPEDSSIYLCSVREGNQPQHFGDGTRLSIL.

V usage is TRBV5-1 and J usage is TRBJ1-2, with D tentatively TRBD1 (6 bases). Germline CDR1 SGHRS, CDR2 YFSETQ. V gave up 1 base and J gave up 3 bases, with 13 bases separating them. The CDR3 covers 15 residues. Written as DNA, the CDR3 is TGCGCCAGCAGCTTGCACGGCAGGGGAGACTATGGCTACACCTTC. This codes for CASSLHGRGDYGYTF.

For this clone: Compared with germline, one end of the junction differs, possibly owing to a read error. V gene TRBV27 combines with J gene TRBJ2-1; TRBD2 matches at 9 bases. Per the germline V gene, CDR1 is MNHEY and CDR2 is SMNVEV (reference sequence). The length of the CDR3 is 18 residues. The CDR3 coding sequence is TGTGCCAGCAGTTTATCGGCTAGCGGGGCTCCCTCCTACATTGAGCAGTTCTTC. Residues: CASSLSASGAPSYIEQFF.

CDR3 nucleotides: TGTGCCAGCAGCAATAATCCGCCGAGGACTACGTTCACCGGGGAGCTGTTTTTT. Translating gives CASSNNPPRTTFTGELFF. The genes are TRBV27 and TRBJ2-2, with D perhaps matching TRBD2 (6 bases). Germline CDR1 reads MNHEY; CDR2 reads SMNVEV (reference sequence). The CDR3 is 18 residues long. The V end lost 6 bases, the J end lost 4 bases, and 24 bases lay between the germline ends.

This clone was observed a single time. This chain uses TRBV7-9 with TRBJ2-5, with D possibly matching TRBD1 (6 bases). CDR1 is SEHNR and CDR2 is FQNEAQ in the germline V gene (reference sequence). The CDR3 has 15 amino acids. V lost 1 base to trimming and J lost 2 bases, with 11 bases between them. CDR3 in DNA: TGTGCCAGCAGCTTAGGGACAGTGGCACAAGAGACCCAGTACTTC. Its protein is CASSLGTVAQETQYF.

The rearrangement uses TRBV9 and TRBJ2-3; the D gene is possibly TRBD2 (6 bases). V was pared by 0 bases and J by 1 base, with 18 bases between. The CDR3 totals 18 residues. Germline V lookup: CDR1 SGDLS, CDR2 YYNGEE. This CDR3 reads CASSVGAIGTGGTDTQYF. DNA of the CDR3: TGTGCCAGCAGCGTAGGGGCAATAGGAACGGGAGGCACAGATACGCAGTATTTT.

This chain links TRBV7-3 with TRBJ2-1, with no clear D. Trimming shortened V by 2 bases and J by 8 bases, and 10 bases separated the two germline ends. The germline V gene has CDR1 SGHTA and CDR2 FQGTGA. The CDR3 covers 13 residues. The CDR3 bases are TGTGCCAGCAGCTTAGATGGCCAGGATGAGCAGTTCTTC. Encoded protein: CASSLDGQDEQFF.

This chain joins TRBV28 and TRBJ2-7, with D possibly being TRBD2 (6 bases). This CDR3 is built from 13 residues. CDR1 is MDHEN, CDR2 SYDVKM, per germline. Trimming took 3 bases from V and 6 from J, leaving 12 bases between them. CDR3 in DNA: TGTGCCAGCAGTTTTCACACGGAGGGCGAGCAGTACTTC. Its protein product is CASSFHTEGEQYF.

Many counts were recorded for this clone. The junction shows a germline mismatch at one end, possibly a read error. The chain carries TRBV5-6 and TRBJ1-5, with D possibly being TRBD1 (6 bases). Germline values: CDR1 SGHDT, CDR2 YYEEEE. The CDR3 length is 14 residues. CDR3 coding DNA: TGTGCCAGCAGCGTCCAAGGGACACTCATTCCCGGGGATTTT. It is translated as CASSVQGTLIPGDF.

This clone was seen a few times. V is TRBV6-6 and J is TRBJ1-2; TRBD1 matches at 8 bases. This CDR3 region has 15 residues. Germline loops: CDR1 MNHNY, CDR2 SVGAGI (reference sequence). V lost 6 bases to trimming and J lost 3 bases; unmatched junction nucleotides: 9. CDR3 in DNA: TGTGCCAGCAGCCTCTCTCAGACAGGGGACTATGGCTACACCTTC. Protein: CASSLSQTGDYGYTF.